The present T cell receptor (beta chain) was sequenced within a study of cytomegalovirus exposure and HLA in healthy donors. About the research overall: Of the donors genotyped, approximately 410 in all, about 82% fell in the Caucasian-associated ancestry cluster.

With 60 Vbeta and 13 Jbeta primers, the PCR was carried out. Clones were sequenced by immunoSEQ multiplex PCR, and TCRdb holds only the in-frame ones, with some missing. The sample lists about 170,000 clones, 85% occurring once. Study-wide points: Within an earlier analysis, most TCR beta V segments proved productive either about 90% or about 30% of the time. As was reported, the classifier diagnosed cytomegalovirus status with high specificity and sensitivity. Across donors, sequencing depth was assumed by presence/absence analyses to be roughly uniform.

This clone came up a few times. Its antigen is not identified. This CDR3 has 13 amino acids. Trimming stripped 3 bases from V and 4 bases from J, with 9 bases between. Per germline, CDR1 SGHNT and CDR2 YENEEA. This TCR came from a boy younger than 10 in good health and CMV-seronegative. The V gene is TRBV11-3, the J gene TRBJ1-1; possibly TRBD1 for D (5 bases). Sequences were obtained from PBMCs. The CDR3 DNA is TGTGCCAGCAGCTTTGCCAGGGCCACTGAAGCTTTCTTT. As protein: CASSFARATEAFF.